This is a list of T cell receptor beta chains from one sample in a study of early T cells in non-severe SARS-CoV-2 infection. TCRdb called the 5' RACE reads again in MiXCR, with one record for every CDR3 protein. The data hold roughly 64,000 distinct CDR3 sequences, with roughly 8.2% observed a single time. The sample in question was whole blood, obtained at baseline. The receptor set was obtained from an adult who was a healthcare worker with PCR-confirmed SARS-CoV-2 infection or an uninfected control (not recorded which). The CDR3 runs from the conserved cysteine through the conserved F or W.

cdr3_length: 16; v_call: TRBV24-1; j_call: TRBJ2-1; cdr3_aa: CATSVASGRGDNEQFF
cdr3_length: 15; v_call: TRBV5-6; j_call: TRBJ2-7; cdr3_aa: CASSPGLALSYEQYF
cdr3_length: 18; v_call: TRBV4-3; j_call: TRBJ2-2; cdr3_aa: CASSQESMRTLNTGELFF
cdr3_length: 12; v_call: TRBV6-2/TRBV6-3; j_call: TRBJ1-1; cdr3_aa: CASRTGTVEAFF
cdr3_length: 16; v_call: TRBV12-3/TRBV12-4; j_call: TRBJ2-7; cdr3_aa: CASSLAQGFSSYEQYF
cdr3_length: 13; v_call: TRBV9; j_call: TRBJ2-7; cdr3_aa: CASSPLGGSEQYF
cdr3_length: 14; v_call: TRBV2; j_call: TRBJ1-4; cdr3_aa: CASSAWTENEKLFF
cdr3_length: 17; v_call: TRBV4-1; j_call: TRBJ2-1; cdr3_aa: CASSRLTGTRTYNEQFF
cdr3_length: 15; v_call: TRBV11-1; j_call: TRBJ2-3; cdr3_aa: CASSLEGRGTDTQYF
cdr3_length: 14; v_call: TRBV10-3; j_call: TRBJ2-7; cdr3_aa: CAISELQVSYEQYF
cdr3_length: 15; v_call: TRBV2; j_call: TRBJ2-7; cdr3_aa: CASSGVLAGPNEQYF
cdr3_length: 13; v_call: TRBV29-1; j_call: TRBJ2-3; cdr3_aa: CSVTRASTDTQYF
cdr3_length: 17; v_call: TRBV4-1; j_call: TRBJ1-2; cdr3_aa: CASSQVRFSGGVSGYTF
cdr3_length: 16; v_call: TRBV6-6; j_call: TRBJ2-2; cdr3_aa: CASSYLVAPNTGELFF
cdr3_length: 15; v_call: TRBV27; j_call: TRBJ2-7; cdr3_aa: CASSHPDRQPYEQYF
cdr3_length: 18; v_call: TRBV5-1; j_call: TRBJ2-6; cdr3_aa: CASSLVAGDGSGANVLTF
cdr3_length: 14; v_call: TRBV25-1; j_call: TRBJ2-1; cdr3_aa: CASGPRKTYNEQFF
cdr3_length: 15; v_call: TRBV20-1; j_call: TRBJ2-5; cdr3_aa: CSARSPADGQETQYF
cdr3_length: 15; v_call: TRBV29-1; j_call: TRBJ1-3; cdr3_aa: CSVGQQLSSGNTIYF
cdr3_length: 15; v_call: TRBV13; j_call: TRBJ2-1; cdr3_aa: CASSLESGAHNEQFF
cdr3_length: 15; v_call: TRBV2; j_call: TRBJ2-5; cdr3_aa: CASSELRGLAETQYF
cdr3_length: 14; v_call: TRBV5-1; j_call: TRBJ1-5; cdr3_aa: CASRERDYSQPQHF
cdr3_length: 13; v_call: TRBV7-9; j_call: TRBJ1-5; cdr3_aa: CASSLSSDQPQHF
cdr3_length: 13; v_call: TRBV11-1; j_call: TRBJ2-7; cdr3_aa: CASSLAKRYEQYF
cdr3_length: 15; v_call: TRBV7-6; j_call: TRBJ1-2; cdr3_aa: CASSPLLTGDYGYTF
cdr3_length: 14; v_call: TRBV15; j_call: TRBJ2-7; cdr3_aa: CATSRGPSGYEQYF
cdr3_length: 16; v_call: TRBV19; j_call: TRBJ2-7; cdr3_aa: CASSGGSGTGVREQYF
cdr3_length: 17; v_call: TRBV4-3; j_call: TRBJ2-3; cdr3_aa: CASSQDSGASGAYTQYF